The 22 T cell receptor beta chains presented below share a single source sample, sequenced in a study of blood T cell repertoires in COVID-19. Assay: immunoSEQ multiplex PCR; the TCRdb copy retains only in-frame clones and omits some. The data show 80,000 to 95,000 clones, approximately 83% seen once. The sequencing sample was made of peripheral blood. These TCRs come from an elderly woman with active or convalescent COVID-19.

In its sample, this clone was seen once. This sequence joins TRBV7-9 and TRBJ2-7; the D gene is possibly TRBD2 (5 bases). V gave up 5 bases and J gave up 4 bases, with 12 bases separating them. The CDR3 has 13 residues. CDR1 is SEHNR and CDR2 is FQNEAQ in the germline V gene (reference sequence). CDR3 amino acids: CASSVEGHYEQYF. The CDR3 bases are TGTGCCAGCAGCGTCGAGGGCCATTACGAGCAGTACTTC.

The CDR3, as DNA: TGTGCCAGCTCACCTAGCGGGGGGGCCCTGTTCGAGCAGTACTTC. Its protein product is CASSPSGGALFEQYF. The chain links TRBV18 to TRBJ2-7; 11 positions agree with TRBD2. Unmatched junction bases numbered 7, after V lost 3 bases and J lost 6 bases. The CDR3 is 15 residues long. Germline CDR1 reads KGHSH; CDR2 reads LQKENI.

V gene TRBV11-2 combines with J gene TRBJ2-3, with a tentative D call TRBD1 (5 bases). Germline V gives CDR1 SGHAT, CDR2 FQNNGV. This CDR3 region has 17 residues. The germline V and J ends were trimmed by 5 bases and 0 bases, with 18 bases remaining between them. CDR3 region: CASSIMWGVLSTDTQYF. CDR3 bases: TGTGCCAGCAGCATCATGTGGGGCGTACTTAGCACAGATACGCAGTATTTT.

The CDR3 spells CASSLARQGGETQYF. The CDR3 coding sequence is TGTGCCAGCAGCTTAGCTCGACAGGGGGGGGAGACCCAGTACTTC. The rearrangement uses TRBV7-2 and TRBJ2-5; 9 nucleotides line up with TRBD1. Germline values: CDR1 SGHTA, CDR2 FQGNSA. V was pared by 0 bases and J by 5 bases, with 4 bases of the junction left unmatched. This CDR3 has 15 residues. Drawing the rest from reference TRBV7-2 and TRBJ2-5, the complete variable domain is GAGVSQSPSNKVTEKGKDVELRCDPISGHTALYWYRQSLGQGLEFLIYFQGNSAPDKSGLPSDRFSAERTGGSVSTLTIQRTQQEDSAVYLCASSLARQGGETQYFGPGTRLLVL.

The chain recombines TRBV6-2 or TRBV6-3 with TRBJ1-4, with 8 bases that match TRBD1. V lost 2 bases to trimming and J lost 14 bases; unmatched junction nucleotides: 7. CDR1 and CDR2 (germline): MNHEY, SVGEGT. The CDR3 contains 13 residues. The CDR3: CASSYGQGRGLFF. As DNA, the CDR3 is TGTGCCAGCAGTTACGGACAGGGACGAGGGCTGTTTTTT.

This sequence joins TRBV30 and TRBJ1-4, with D maybe TRBD1 (6 bases). V was cut by 5 bases and J by 7 bases, with 14 bases left in between. Looked up from germline, CDR1 is GTSNPN and CDR2 is SVGIG (reference sequence). This CDR3 spans 13 amino acids. The CDR3 reads CAWARTVFEKLFF. The DNA for the CDR3 is TGTGCCTGGGCCCGGACAGTCTTTGAAAAACTGTTTTTT. Using reference TRBV30 and TRBJ1-4 for the parts outside the CDR3, the full variable domain is SQTIHQWPATLVQPVGSPLSLECTVEGTSNPNLYWYRQAAGRGLQLLFYSVGIGQISSEVPQNLSASRPQDRQFILSSKKLLLSDSGFYLCAWARTVFEKLFFGSGTQLSVL.

V is TRBV11-2 and J is TRBJ2-1, with 7 bases lining up with TRBD2. The germline V gene encodes CDR1 SGHAT and CDR2 FQNNGV. This CDR3 contains 13 residues. The V segment lost 1 base and the J segment 13 bases; nucleotides outside the gene matches: 7. The CDR3 region is CASSLAGGGLQFF. DNA for the CDR3: TGTGCCAGCAGCTTAGCCGGCGGGGGACTACAGTTCTTC.

This clone was detected only a few times. The V gene is TRBV5-1, the J gene TRBJ1-3; D unresolved. V lost 3 bases, J lost 0 bases, and 13 bases lay in between. The CDR3 is made up of 16 amino acids. The V gene's germline CDR1 is SGHRS and CDR2 YFSETQ. CDR3 nucleotides: TGCGCCAGCAGCTCAGACGGAGGAAGCTCTGGAAACACCATATATTTT. This sequence encodes CASSSDGGSSGNTIYF.

There are a few counts of this clone. The chain combines TRBV5-1 with TRBJ1-2; tentatively, D is TRBD1 (5 bases). CDR1 is SGHRS and CDR2 is YFSETQ in the germline V gene. The V end lost 0 bases, the J end lost 4 bases, and 13 bases lay between the germline ends. CDR3 length: 15 amino acids. CDR3 in DNA: TGCGCCAGCAGCTTGGGTGTAGGGGAAGGCTATGGCTACACCTTC. Protein: CASSLGVGEGYGYTF.

The chain couples TRBV5-6 to TRBJ2-1; 13 bases are shared with TRBD2. Losses at the gene ends were 4 bases for V and 7 bases for J; bases not matched to a gene: 5. This CDR3 has 15 amino acids. CDR1 is SGHDT, CDR2 YYEEEE, per germline. This CDR3 reads CASSPWTSGGNEQFF. The CDR3, as DNA: TGTGCCAGCAGCCCGTGGACTAGCGGGGGAAATGAGCAGTTCTTC.

The genes are TRBV5-4 and TRBJ1-5, with 9 bases identical to TRBD1. With 0 bases clipped from V and 3 bases from J, the junction kept 1 base outside the gene matches. CDR3 length: 15 residues. Germline V gene sequence: CDR1 SGHNT, CDR2 YYREEE (reference sequence). The CDR3 sequence is CASSLGTGDNQPQHF. The DNA of the CDR3 is TGTGCCAGCAGCTTGGGGACAGGGGACAATCAGCCCCAGCATTTT.

This chain connects TRBV27 to TRBJ1-1, with D perhaps matching TRBD1 (5 bases). V gave up 5 bases and J gave up 5 bases, with 9 bases separating them. Per germline, CDR1 MNHEY and CDR2 SMNVEV (reference sequence). The CDR3 spans 12 residues. The CDR3 loop is CASSPKGTEAFF. The CDR3 DNA reads as TGTGCCAGCAGTCCCAAGGGGACTGAAGCTTTCTTT.

The chain uses TRBV30 and TRBJ2-5; 9 nucleotides align to TRBD2. The germline gives CDR1 GTSNPN, CDR2 SVGIG (reference sequence). V was clipped by 2 bases and J by 4 bases; unmatched bases: 5. This CDR3 comprises 14 residues. Here the CDR3 reads CAWSPLAGSETQYF. DNA for the CDR3: TGTGCCTGGAGTCCTCTAGCGGGATCAGAGACCCAGTACTTC.

The V call is TRBV25-1, the J call TRBJ1-5, with D uncertain. Germline lookup yields CDR1 MGHDK and CDR2 SYGVNS. V dropped 4 bases and J dropped 8 bases, with 15 bases sitting between them. The CDR3 contains 14 residues. The CDR3 is CASSGREGGEPQHF. In nucleotides, the CDR3 is TGTGCCAGCAGTGGAAGGGAGGGAGGAGAGCCCCAGCATTTT.

The chain couples TRBV15 to TRBJ1-6, with D perhaps matching TRBD1 (6 bases). The CDR3 contains 13 residues. Deletions cut 8 bases from V and 10 bases from J, with 15 bases between. CDR1 and CDR2 (germline): LNHNV, YYDKDF (reference sequence). DNA of the CDR3: TGTGCCACCGCCGTGGGGGCCGGATCACCCCTCCACTTT. This encodes CATAVGAGSPLHF.

The chain carries TRBV2 and TRBJ2-5, with TRBD1 matching over 8 bases. Germline values: CDR1 SNHLY, CDR2 FYNNEI. This CDR3 region has 15 residues. V dropped 3 bases and J dropped 0; count of bases not matched to a gene: 3. Here the CDR3 DNA reads TGTGCCAGCAGTGACGACAGGGGTGACCAAGAGACCCAGTACTTC. It codes for CASSDDRGDQETQYF.

This clone has just a few counts. The chain recombines TRBV5-1 with TRBJ2-3; no firm D call. The length of the CDR3 is 15 residues. CDR1 SGHRS and CDR2 YFSETQ come from the germline V gene. The ends were cut back, 4 bases at V and 1 base at J, with 13 bases in the middle. The CDR3: CASSSLIMGTDTQYF. In DNA, the CDR3 is TGCGCCAGCAGCAGCCTGATAATGGGCACAGATACGCAGTATTTT.

This sequence joins TRBV7-3 and TRBJ2-1; tentative D call: TRBD2 (6 bases). V gave up 6 bases and J gave up 7 bases, with 19 bases separating them. The CDR3 spans 15 residues. The germline V gene has CDR1 SGHTA and CDR2 FQGTGA. This chain's CDR3 is CASRNSPSRGNEQFF. Written as DNA, the CDR3 is TGTGCCAGCAGAAATTCACCGAGCCGGGGGAATGAGCAGTTCTTC. The complete variable domain, with remaining parts taken from reference TRBV7-3 and TRBJ2-1, reads GAGVSQTPSNKVTEKGKYVELRCDPISGHTALYWYRQSLGQGPEFLIYFQGTGAADDSGLPNDRFFAVRPEGSVSTLKIQRTERGDSAVYLCASRNSPSRGNEQFFGPGTRLTVL.

The count of this clone is one. The V gene is TRBV9, the J gene TRBJ1-5; 9 bases are shared with TRBD1. V was clipped by 0 bases and J by 7 bases; unmatched bases: 2. Germline-derived CDR1 and CDR2 are SGDLS and YYNGEE. The CDR3 covers 14 residues. CDR3 sequence (DNA): TGTGCCAGCAGCGTAGGACAGGGGGACCAGCCCCAGCATTTT. Translated, it gives CASSVGQGDQPQHF. Combining the CDR3 with reference TRBV9 and TRBJ1-5 gives the whole variable domain DSGVTQTPKHLITATGQRVTLRCSPRSGDLSVYWYQQSLDQGLQFLIQYYNGEERAKGNILERFSAQQFPDLHSELNLSSLELGDSALYFCASSVGQGDQPQHFGDGTRLSIL.

The chain uses TRBV6-1 and TRBJ2-1; 13 bases fit TRBD2. With V trimmed by 4 bases and J by 9 bases, 9 bases remained unmatched. CDR1 and CDR2 from the germline V gene are MNHNS and SASEGT. The CDR3 runs 16 residues. CDR3 nucleotides: TGTGCCAGCAGTGGAGCGGGACTAGCGGGAAGGGTTGAGCAGTTCTTC. Encoded protein: CASSGAGLAGRVEQFF.

This chain uses TRBV5-8 with TRBJ2-4; D perhaps matches TRBD1 (6 bases). There are 12 residues in the CDR3. Trimming shortened V by 4 bases and J by 9 bases, and 11 bases separated the two germline ends. The germline CDR1 and CDR2 sequences are SGHTS and YDEGEE. CDR3 sequence reads: CASSPYRAIQYF. The DNA of the CDR3 is TGTGCCAGCAGCCCCTACAGGGCCATTCAGTACTTC.

The chain is built from TRBV28 and TRBJ1-2; 7 bases fit TRBD1. V lost 6 bases, J lost 2 bases, and 9 bases stayed unmatched. The CDR3 runs to 15 residues. Per the germline V gene, CDR1 is MDHEN and CDR2 is SYDVKM. The CDR3 here is CASSLPNRGNYGYTF. The CDR3 nucleotides are TGTGCCAGCAGCTTACCTAACAGGGGAAACTATGGCTACACCTTC.